The 26 T cell receptor beta chains in this list originate from one sample, sequenced in a study of read filtering for tumor transcriptome and immune sequencing. Molecular barcoded adaptors covering alpha/delta and beta/gamma chains were used on approximately 400 ng RNA. TCRdb used MiXCR to reprocess the reads, holding one entry per CDR3 protein. The sample lists approximately 61,000 distinct CDR3 sequences, roughly 19% occurring once. Sequenced input: a population of CD138-negative cells sorted from bone marrow. All receptors come from a donor aged 40 or over with multiple myeloma.

This clonotype was seen repeatedly, ten times or more. The chain's CDR3 is CASSPREGANEKLFF. The DNA of the CDR3 is TGTGCCAGCAGCCCCCGGGAGGGTGCTAATGAAAAACTGTTTTTT. V gene TRBV7-9 combines with J gene TRBJ1-4; D not resolved. Germline CDR1 SEHNR, CDR2 FQNEAQ (reference sequence). The V gene lost 5 bases and the J gene lost 3 bases, with 13 bases spanning the gap. CDR3 length: 15 amino acids.

At least ten counts were recorded for this clonotype. V usage is TRBV28 and J usage is TRBJ2-2, with D possibly TRBD1 on 6 matching bases. The CDR3 extends over 16 amino acids. The germline V gene has CDR1 MDHEN and CDR2 SYDVKM. Trimming removed 5 bases from V and 5 bases from J, with 18 bases in between. The CDR3 sequence is CASSPIGQRATGELFF. CDR3 coding DNA: TGTGCCAGCAGTCCAATCGGACAGAGAGCTACCGGGGAGCTGTTTTTT.

In the case of this clonotype: At one boundary the junction diverges from the germline segment, which might be a read error. V and J are TRBV20-1 and TRBJ2-2; the D gene is possibly TRBD2 (5 bases). The CDR3 runs 13 residues. Per germline, CDR1 DFQATT and CDR2 SNEGSKA (reference sequence). The CDR3 nucleotides read TGCAGTGCTGAGAGCGGAAACACCCGGGAGCTGTTTTTT. Translating it yields CSAESGNTRELFF.

On this clonotype: This could be a read error, since a much larger clone is one nucleotide away. The chain has TRBV20-1 and TRBJ2-3; the D is unclear. Germline V CDR1 and CDR2: DFQATT, SNEGSKA (reference sequence). V lost 4 bases and J lost 1, with 9 bases in between. The CDR3 covers 13 residues. CDR3 loop: CSATGPGTDTQYF. The CDR3 bases are TGCAGTGCTACAGGACCCGGCACAGATACGCAGTATTTT.

This clonotype occurred many times. The J gene is TRBJ2-2, the V gene TRBV30; D not resolved. CDR1 is GTSNPN, CDR2 SVGIG, per germline (reference sequence). The length of the CDR3 is 12 residues. The germline V and J ends were trimmed by 1 base and 6 bases, with 6 bases remaining between them. CDR3 amino acids: CAWSAGSGELFF. CDR3 coding DNA: TGTGCCTGGAGTGCCGGATCCGGGGAGCTGTTTTTT.

This clonotype occurred many times. CDR3 sequence reads: CASSLELGANEKLFF. The CDR3, as DNA: TGTGCCAGCAGCTTAGAGTTGGGGGCGAATGAAAAACTGTTTTTT. This chain uses TRBV11-2 with TRBJ1-4, with D perhaps matching TRBD1 (6 bases). V was shortened by 0 bases and J by 5 bases, with 10 bases between the two germline ends. The germline CDR1 and CDR2 sequences are SGHAT and FQNNGV. The CDR3 has 15 residues.

This clonotype has a handful of counts. The chain joins TRBV12-3 or TRBV12-4 to TRBJ1-3, with D perhaps matching TRBD1 (6 bases). V lost 6 bases to trimming and J lost 4 bases, with 10 bases between them. The CDR3 extends over 13 amino acids. As DNA, the CDR3 is TGTGCCAGCAGATCTACAGGGGGAAACACCATATATTTT. It yields the protein CASRSTGGNTIYF.

This clonotype was counted at least ten times. The genes are TRBV7-6 and TRBJ1-4; D gene uncertain. V lost 1 base and J 7 bases, leaving 7 bases between the germline ends. From germline, CDR1 is SGHVS and CDR2 FNYEAQ. The CDR3 spans 13 residues. Here the CDR3 reads CASSLGPREKLFF. The CDR3 DNA is TGTGCCAGCAGCTTAGGGCCCCGTGAAAAACTGTTTTTT.

This clonotype occurred many times. The rearrangement uses TRBV6-1 and TRBJ2-5, with D possibly TRBD2 on 7 matching bases. The V end lost 11 bases, the J end lost 4 bases, and 23 bases lay between the germline ends. The CDR3 has 15 amino acids. The germline CDR1 and CDR2 sequences are MNHNS and SASEGT. The DNA for the CDR3 is TGTGCCCTCCCGCGCGGGGGCCTTATTCCAGAGACCCAGTACTTC. This sequence encodes CALPRGGLIPETQYF.

In regard to this clonotype: This may stem from a read error, because a much larger clone lies one nucleotide away. The CDR3 reads CSSSGSPETQYF. Written as DNA, the CDR3 is TGTTCCAGCAGTGGATCCCCAGAGACCCAGTACTTC. This chain connects TRBV6-1 to TRBJ2-5; D not resolved. The CDR3 covers 12 residues. Germline CDR1 MNHNS, CDR2 SASEGT.

This clonotype appeared many times. This chain connects TRBV7-3 to TRBJ2-2; no definite D call. V gave up 5 bases and J gave up 5 bases, with 9 bases separating them. The germline V gene encodes CDR1 SGHTA and CDR2 FQGTGA. The CDR3 length is 13 residues. The CDR3: CASSPSRTGELFF. The CDR3 DNA is TGTGCCAGCAGCCCAAGCCGGACCGGGGAGCTGTTTTTT.

A word on this clonotype: A read error may be the cause here, since a much bigger clone is one base away. The chain links TRBV18 to TRBJ1-3, with D uncertain. This CDR3 has 15 amino acids. In germline, CDR1 is KGHSH, CDR2 LQKENI. The CDR3 nucleotides are TGTGCCAGCTCACCCCCGCAGCCCTCTGGAGACACCATATATTTT. Its translation is CASSPPQPSGDTIYF.

This clonotype has at least ten counts. The V and J genes are TRBV3-2 and TRBJ2-4; the D call TRBD1 from the table was never checked on the DNA. TRBV3-2 is a pseudogene locus. The CDR3 sequence is 17 residues long. CDR3 DNA: TGTGCCAGCAGCCAGGAGGGGCGCCGACTAGCCAAAAACATTCAGTACTTC. It codes for CASSQEGRRLAKNIQYF.

This clonotype was detected many times. The V gene is TRBV2, the J gene TRBJ1-5, with D uncertain. The CDR3 spans 14 residues. The germline CDR1 and CDR2 sequences are SNHLY and FYNNEI. Trimming removed 4 bases from V and 4 bases from J, with 11 bases in between. The CDR3 bases are TGTGCCAGCAGTGTCGGCCCCCGAAATCAGCCCCAGCATTTT. Translated, it gives CASSVGPRNQPQHF.

As concerns this clonotype: The CDR3 does not close with the conserved phenylalanine or tryptophan, likely indicating a read error. The rearrangement joins TRBV20-1 to TRBJ1-4; weak D call: TRBD1 (5 bases). In germline, CDR1 is DFQATT, CDR2 SNEGSKA (reference sequence). The CDR3 runs 12 residues. Deletions cut 5 bases from V and 4 bases from J, with 8 bases between. The CDR3 nucleotides read TGCAGTGCTCCGGGGGATAATGAAAAACTGTTTTCT. Residues: CSAPGDNEKLFS.

The J gene is TRBJ2-3, the V gene TRBV20-1, with 10 bases aligning to TRBD2. The CDR3 is 15 residues long. CDR1 DFQATT and CDR2 SNEGSKA come from the germline V gene (reference sequence). V shed 0 bases, J shed 4 bases, and the junction held 4 bases outside the gene matches. CDR3 residues: CSARDRLAGADTQYF. As DNA, the CDR3 is TGCAGTGCTAGAGATAGGCTAGCGGGGGCAGATACGCAGTATTTT.

This clonotype has at least ten counts. The gene calls are TRBV20-1 and TRBJ2-7; D not resolved. In germline, CDR1 is DFQATT, CDR2 SNEGSKA (reference sequence). Trimming pared 6 bases from V and 5 bases from J, leaving 8 bases between. CDR3 length: 10 residues. The CDR3 DNA reads TGCAGTGCAGTAACCCACGAGCAGTACTTC. This sequence encodes CSAVTHEQYF.

This clonotype occurred a few times. This rearrangement joins TRBV19 to TRBJ1-2; no firm D call. Between the trimmed V and J ends, which lost 3 bases and 1 base, there was a span of 6 bases. The germline V gene encodes CDR1 LNHDA and CDR2 SQIVND (reference sequence). The CDR3 has 13 amino acids. The CDR3 sequence is CASSMQVNYGYTF. The CDR3 nucleotides are TGTGCCAGTAGTATGCAGGTTAACTATGGCTACACCTTC. The full variable domain, rest sourced from reference TRBV19 and TRBJ1-2, is DGGITQSPKYLFRKEGQNVTLSCEQNLNHDAMYWYRQDPGQGLRLIYYSQIVNDFQKGDIAEGYSVSREKKESFPLTVTSAQKNPTAFYLCASSMQVNYGYTFGSGTRLTVV.

This chain joins TRBV7-3 and TRBJ2-3, with TRBD2 identical over 8 bases. CDR1 SGHTA and CDR2 FQGTGA come from the germline V gene. J lost 5 bases, V lost 5 bases, and 9 bases had no gene match. The CDR3 loop spans 15 amino acids. CDR3 sequence: CASSPAGTRGDTQYF. The CDR3 region has the DNA TGTGCCAGCAGCCCCGCCGGGACTAGGGGAGATACGCAGTATTTT.

This clonotype came up many times. V usage is TRBV7-8 and J usage is TRBJ1-4; D possibly corresponds to TRBD1 (5 bases). V lost 4 bases to trimming and J lost 7 bases, with 13 bases between them. Per germline, CDR1 SGHVS and CDR2 FQNEAQ. The CDR3 extends over 14 amino acids. CDR3 in DNA: TGTGCCAGCAGCTCCAGGGACGTTCGTGAAAAACTGTTTTTT. This gives the protein CASSSRDVREKLFF. The full variable domain, its missing parts supplied by reference TRBV7-8 and TRBJ1-4, is GAGVSQSPRYKVAKRGQDVALRCDPISGHVSLFWYQQALGQGPEFLTYFQNEAQLDKSGLPSDRFFAERPEGSVSTLKIQRTQQEDSAVYLCASSSRDVREKLFFGSGTQLSVL.

This clonotype ranks as medium-sized. This sequence joins TRBV20-1 and TRBJ2-1, with 10 bases matching TRBD1. Germline trimming cut 6 bases from V and 9 bases from J; bases unmatched to any gene: 5. This CDR3 spans 12 amino acids. CDR1 is DFQATT and CDR2 is SNEGSKA in the germline V gene (reference sequence). The CDR3 DNA is TGCAGTGCGCAGGGACAGGGGAGTGAGCAGTTCTTC. Residues: CSAQGQGSEQFF.

This clonotype was recorded many times. This sequence joins TRBV7-2 and TRBJ2-7; D unclear. Trimming pared 6 bases from V and 7 bases from J, leaving 16 bases between. The CDR3 is 13 residues long. CDR1 is SGHTA and CDR2 is FQGNSA in the germline V gene. The CDR3 here is CASRGSPVGEQYF. The CDR3 nucleotides are TGTGCCAGCAGGGGTTCTCCAGTGGGGGAGCAGTACTTC.

This clonotype was seen many times. The chain has TRBV30 and TRBJ2-7; 7 bases are shared with TRBD2. J was trimmed by 0 bases and V by 8 bases; bases with no gene match: 7. This CDR3 contains 13 residues. CDR1 and CDR2 (germline): GTSNPN, SVGIG (reference sequence). The CDR3 nucleotides are TGTGCCCTAGCGGCTTGGAGCTCCTACGAGCAGTACTTC. This codes for CALAAWSSYEQYF.

This clonotype occurred many times. The chain employs TRBV20-1 and TRBJ2-7; TRBD2 matches at 8 bases. CDR1 is DFQATT, CDR2 SNEGSKA, per germline (reference sequence). This CDR3 region has 17 residues. Losses at the gene ends were 4 bases for V and 1 base for J; bases not matched to a gene: 15. DNA for the CDR3: TGCAGTGCTACAAACCAGCAGCGGGAGAGTTTGTCCTACGAGCAGTACTTC. This translates into CSATNQQRESLSYEQYF.

A few counts support this clonotype. This sequence joins TRBV5-1 and TRBJ2-3; 7 bases are shared with TRBD1. The CDR3 runs to 16 residues. V lost 4 bases and J lost 0; bases outside the gene matches: 8. The V gene's germline CDR1 is SGHRS and CDR2 YFSETQ. CDR3: CASSPRTGPSTDTQYF. The CDR3 nucleotides are TGCGCCAGCAGCCCCCGGACAGGACCAAGCACAGATACGCAGTATTTT.

This clonotype was seen ten or more times. The chain uses TRBV20-1 and TRBJ2-1; D unresolved. V lost 1 base to trimming and J lost 6 bases, with 19 bases between them. The CDR3 runs to 16 residues. Germline loops: CDR1 DFQATT, CDR2 SNEGSKA (reference sequence). The CDR3 region has the DNA TGCAGTGCTAGAGTCCTAAGGCAGAGTATCCCCAATGAGCAGTTCTTC. Residues: CSARVLRQSIPNEQFF.